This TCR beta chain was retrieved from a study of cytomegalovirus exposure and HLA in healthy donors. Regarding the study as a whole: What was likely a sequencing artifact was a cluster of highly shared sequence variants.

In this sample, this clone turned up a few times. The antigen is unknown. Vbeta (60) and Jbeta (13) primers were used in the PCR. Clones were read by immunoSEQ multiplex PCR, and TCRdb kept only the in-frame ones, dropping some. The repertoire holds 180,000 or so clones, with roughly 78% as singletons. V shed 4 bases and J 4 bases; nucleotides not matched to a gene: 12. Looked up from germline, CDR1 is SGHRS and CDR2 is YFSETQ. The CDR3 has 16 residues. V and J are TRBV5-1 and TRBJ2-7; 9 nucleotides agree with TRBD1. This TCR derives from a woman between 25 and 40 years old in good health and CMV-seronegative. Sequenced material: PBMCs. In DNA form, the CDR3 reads TGCGCCAGCAGCATGAACAGGGGGCCCTTACCTTACGAGCAGTACTTC. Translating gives CASSMNRGPLPYEQYF.